This TCR beta chain emerged from a study of blood T cell repertoires in COVID-19 (dated by TCRdb to about 2020). Context from the whole study: Collaborator samples came from the United States, Italy and Spain and covered acute and convalescent phases of COVID-19. Where available, HLA class I and class II types were taken from metadata supplied by the sample provider and were not determined by assay-based typing. A de-identified subject ID, COVID-19 status, age in years and sex were almost always included in the sample metadata. The material from the prospective study consisted of cDNA or gDNA derived from T cells, B-cell-depleted T cells, or PBMCs. Deeply sampled blood TCRbeta repertoires from subjects exposed to, actively infected with, or recovered from COVID-19 were included in the dataset. The repertoires were released in a freely available public database meant as a resource for research on the immune response to SARS-CoV-2. The samples were drawn from two sources: the first 160 participants of the ongoing ImmuneRACE study, and fewer than 1,500 subjects contributed by 6 global collaborators.

A word on this clone: This receptor's antigen is unknown. No base qualities exist here, and no much larger clone lies one base off it. Other DNA sequences of this sample code for an identical CDR3.

Overall results and qualifications from the work: The quantity of clinical and demographic metadata differed by source and by participant and was supplied without curation.

TCRbeta CDR3 regions were amplified from genomic DNA by means of the immunoSEQ Assay, a bias-controlled multiplex PCR. On the authors' methods: Nucleated cell counts per sample were estimated from amplification of reference gene primers within the assay. To quantify the absolute abundance of each unique TCRbeta CDR3 rearrangement, sequence reads were collapsed and filtered. Productive Simpson clonality was computed per sample as the square root of Simpson's diversity index over productive rearrangements. What TCRdb holds here is the immuneACCESS table cut down to in-frame rearrangements. Part of the clones is not present; checked against another copy, under half of the missing clones reflect an unresolved V gene, and the others are unexplained. D and trimming come from the DNA, and the V and J calls and clone size come from that table. A total of 350,000 to 450,000 clones appear in this sample, about 90% of them only once. 2% to 2.5% of the sample is in the top ten clones.

In Seattle, one collaborating source enrolled patients while the infection was active and tracked those patients longitudinally over the course of disease. The collaborating institutions used their own protocols to collect whole blood in K2EDTA tubes. Collaborator samples were shipped for TCRbeta analysis as frozen whole blood, isolated PBMCs, or DNA extracted from either sample type. Sequences SGHDT (CDR1) and YYEEEE (CDR2) are obtained from the germline V gene. The junction carries 8 bases between V and J, which are trimmed by 0 bases and 4 bases respectively. Counted from cysteine to phenylalanine, this CDR3 has 15 amino acids. Only CDR3 DNA is held: 45 bases, read in frame from base 1.

The sequencing input was peripheral blood. In this chain, TRBV5-6 is recombined with TRBJ1-6; tentative D gene TRBD1, with 5 bases matching. This clonotype was sampled from a woman between 55 and 75 years old with COVID-19, enrolled during active disease. The base sequence is TGTGCCAGCAGCTTGGATGGGACTTATAATTCACCCCTCCACTTT. Translated, it reads CASSLDGTYNSPLHF.